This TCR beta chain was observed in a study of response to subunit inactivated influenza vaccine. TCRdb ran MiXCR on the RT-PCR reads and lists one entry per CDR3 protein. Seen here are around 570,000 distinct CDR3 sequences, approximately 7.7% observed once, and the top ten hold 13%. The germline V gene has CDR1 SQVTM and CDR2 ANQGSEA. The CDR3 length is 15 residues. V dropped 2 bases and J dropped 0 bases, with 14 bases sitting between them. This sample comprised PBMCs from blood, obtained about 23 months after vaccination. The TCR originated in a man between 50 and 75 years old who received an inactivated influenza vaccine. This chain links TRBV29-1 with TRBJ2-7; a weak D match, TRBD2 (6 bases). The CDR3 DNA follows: TGCAGCGTTGAACTCCGGACTAAGAGCTCCTACGAGCAGTACTTC. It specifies CSVELRTKSSYEQYF.